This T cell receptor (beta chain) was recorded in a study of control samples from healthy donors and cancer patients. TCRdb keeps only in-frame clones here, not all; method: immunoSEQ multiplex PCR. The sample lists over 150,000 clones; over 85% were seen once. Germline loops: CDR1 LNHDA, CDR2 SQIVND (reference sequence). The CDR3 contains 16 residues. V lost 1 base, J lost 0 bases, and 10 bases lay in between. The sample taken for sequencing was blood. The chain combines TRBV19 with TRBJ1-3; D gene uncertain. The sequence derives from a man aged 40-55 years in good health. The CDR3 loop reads CASSIGAGSSGNTIYF. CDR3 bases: TGTGCCAGTAGTATAGGAGCCGGGTCCTCTGGAAACACCATATATTTT.